The present T cell receptor beta chain was sequenced within a study of cytomegalovirus exposure and HLA in healthy donors. Across the whole study: Among about 380 genotyped donors, around 80% fell in the Caucasian-associated ancestry cluster. Study results and caveats: A later analysis reportedly found that, within productive TCRs, an Asian-associated ancestry cluster had fewer N-insertions than the mean observed across the approximately 700 donors. The investigators catalogued 160 or so TCR beta chains as cytomegalovirus-associated.

The PCR ran on 60 Vbeta and 13 Jbeta primers. Sequenced by immunoSEQ multiplex PCR; TCRdb stores in-frame clones only, minus some. The sample holds 110,000 to 150,000 clones; roughly four fifths are singletons and the top ten take about 3.2%. The donors comprised healthy bone marrow donors. J gave up 2 bases and V 7 bases, and 5 bases lay outside the gene matches. In germline, CDR1 is SNHLY, CDR2 FYNNEI. This CDR3 has 15 residues. This clone was counted a single time. The antigen remains unidentified. J is TRBJ2-1 and V is TRBV2, with TRBD2 matching 10 bases. The sequence was obtained from a man younger than 30 in good health and CMV-seropositive. Sequencing was carried out using PBMCs. The CDR3 bases are TGTGCCAGCATACCTAGCGGGAGTCCCTACAATGAGCAGTTCTTC. It translates to CASIPSGSPYNEQFF.